This T cell receptor (beta chain) was recorded in a study of CD8+ T cells in alopecia areata. Sequencing relied on a cDNA template that was reverse transcribed from extracted RNA. TCRdb's table, derived via immunoSEQ multiplex PCR, lists solely in-frame clones and lacks some. The sample gives 120,000 or so clones, around two fifths of which show up once; 3% to 3.5% is in the top ten. Study-wide results and caveats: Normal skin contains resident alphabeta T cells, and these are also sequenced in scalp samples.

A note on this clone: Its target is not known.

Sequencing was performed on CD4+ T cells sorted from blood. The origin of this receptor is a human donor with alopecia areata.

As DNA, the CDR3 is TGTGCCAGCAGCTCGTCAGGCAGAGACGGAGCCAAAAACATTCAGTACTTC. Residues: CASSSSGRDGAKNIQYF. The chain carries TRBV4-2 and TRBJ2-4; no clear D gene. This CDR3 comprises 17 residues. The germline V gene has CDR1 LGHNA and CDR2 YNFKEQ. The V end lost 5 bases, the J end lost 0 bases, and 17 bases lay between the germline ends.